The T cell receptor beta chain described here comes from a study of blood T cell repertoires in COVID-19. On the study more broadly: Spain, Italy and the United States supplied samples that represented acute and convalescent COVID-19. Nucleic acid was either cDNA or gDNA, and it came from T cells, B-cell-depleted T cells, or PBMCs.

CDR3 length: 12 amino acids. Per germline, CDR1 SGHVT and CDR2 SQSDAQ. V gave up 5 bases and J gave up 8 bases, with 11 bases separating them. This clone has just a few counts. Authors' processing steps: Reference gene primers were amplified, and this amplification served to estimate nucleated cell counts. Here immunoSEQ multiplex PCR was the method, and the copy in TCRdb shows in-frame clones only, minus some. V and J calls and clone size are copied from that table; D and trimming were computed from the DNA. The table records some 120,000 clones, around four fifths of them present only once. The gene calls are TRBV7-4 and TRBJ2-3; weak D call: TRBD1 (5 bases). Sequenced material: peripheral blood. This clonotype was obtained from a human donor in a cohort sampled during active COVID-19. CDR3 residues: CASSRRGSTQYF. CDR3 DNA: TGTGCCAGCAGCCGAAGGGGCAGTACGCAGTATTTT.